The entry that follows covers one TCR beta chain sequence. Repertoires were generated with immunoSEQ multiplex PCR, while TCRdb's copy carries only in-frame clones and drops some. The table lists about 400,000 clones, around 89% of them singletons. The data were taken from a study of blood T cell repertoires in COVID-19. Background on the study: From T cells, B-cell-depleted T cells, or PBMCs came the material, which was cDNA or gDNA.

In germline, CDR1 is SGHDT, CDR2 YYEEEE. The CDR3 runs to 13 residues. V shed 0 bases and J shed 3 bases, with 4 bases lying between them. The sample taken for sequencing was peripheral blood. The rearrangement links TRBV5-6 to TRBJ2-1; D ambiguous. This receptor was obtained from a woman in her twenties or thirties with acute or convalescent COVID-19. CDR3 residues: CASSLDIYNEQFF. The CDR3 DNA is TGTGCCAGCAGCTTGGACATCTACAATGAGCAGTTCTTC.